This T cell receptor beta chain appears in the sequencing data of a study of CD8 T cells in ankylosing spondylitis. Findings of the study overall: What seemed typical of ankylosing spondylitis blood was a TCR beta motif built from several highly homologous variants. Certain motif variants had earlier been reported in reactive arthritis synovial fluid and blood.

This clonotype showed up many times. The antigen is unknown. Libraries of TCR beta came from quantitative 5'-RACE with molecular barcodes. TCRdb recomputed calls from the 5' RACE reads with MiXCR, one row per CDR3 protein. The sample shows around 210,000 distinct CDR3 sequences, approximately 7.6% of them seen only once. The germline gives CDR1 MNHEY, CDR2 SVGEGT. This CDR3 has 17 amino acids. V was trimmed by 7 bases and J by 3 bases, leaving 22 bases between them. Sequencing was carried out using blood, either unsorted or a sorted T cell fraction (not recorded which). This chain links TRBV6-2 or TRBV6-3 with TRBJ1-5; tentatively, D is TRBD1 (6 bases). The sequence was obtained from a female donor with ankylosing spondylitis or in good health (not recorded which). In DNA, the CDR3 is TGTGCCAGCACAACAACCATGGGCGGGGGCTACAATCAGCCCCAGCATTTT. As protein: CASTTTMGGGYNQPQHF.